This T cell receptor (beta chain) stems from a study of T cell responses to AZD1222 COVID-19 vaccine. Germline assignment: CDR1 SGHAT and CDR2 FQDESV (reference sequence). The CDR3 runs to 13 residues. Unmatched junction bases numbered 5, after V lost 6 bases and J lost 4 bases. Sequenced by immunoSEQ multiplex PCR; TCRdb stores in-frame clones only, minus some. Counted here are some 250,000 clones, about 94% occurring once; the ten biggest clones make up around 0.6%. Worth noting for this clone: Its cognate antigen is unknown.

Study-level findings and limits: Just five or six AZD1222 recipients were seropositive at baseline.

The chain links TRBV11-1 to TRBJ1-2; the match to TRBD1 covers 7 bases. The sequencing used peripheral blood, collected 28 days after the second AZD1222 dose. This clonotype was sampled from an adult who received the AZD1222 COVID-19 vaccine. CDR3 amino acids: CASRTTGSYGYTF. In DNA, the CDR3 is TGTGCCAGCAGAACGACAGGGTCCTATGGCTACACCTTC.